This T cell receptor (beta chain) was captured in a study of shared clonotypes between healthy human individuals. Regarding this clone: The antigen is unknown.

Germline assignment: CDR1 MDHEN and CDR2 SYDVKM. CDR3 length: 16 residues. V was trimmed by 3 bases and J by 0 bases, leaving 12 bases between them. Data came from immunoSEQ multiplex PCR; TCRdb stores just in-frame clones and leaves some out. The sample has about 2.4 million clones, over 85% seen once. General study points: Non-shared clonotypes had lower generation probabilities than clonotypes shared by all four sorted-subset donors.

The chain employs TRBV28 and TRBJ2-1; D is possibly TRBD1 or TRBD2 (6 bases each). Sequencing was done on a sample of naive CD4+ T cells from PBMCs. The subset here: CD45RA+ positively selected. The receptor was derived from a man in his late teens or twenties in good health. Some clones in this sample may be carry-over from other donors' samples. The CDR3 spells CASSFWGASSYNEQFF. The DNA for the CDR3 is TGTGCCAGCAGTTTCTGGGGGGCCAGCTCCTACAATGAGCAGTTCTTC.